These T cell receptor beta chains were read from a single sample in a study of shared clonotypes between healthy human individuals. TCRdb's copy holds only in-frame clones and misses some; the assay was immunoSEQ multiplex PCR. The sample lists about a million clones, approximately 72% seen once, with about 1.4% in the top ten. The specimen was memory CD4+ T cells sorted from blood. Every receptor here comes from a man younger than 35 in good health. Each CDR3 is given with its conserved first and last residue. The order of the fields is V gene, J gene, clone size, D gene, CDR3 protein, CDR3 DNA. A D gene is named only where the DNA matches it firmly. A clone size is listed for some rows: how often the clone was seen (once, few, many), or a class if it is expanded.

>TRBV20-1|TRBJ2-1|.|.
CSARVDEQFF
TGCAGTGCTAGGGTGGATGAGCAGTTCTTC
>TRBV25-1|TRBJ1-3|many|.
CASSAGHSGNTIYF
TGTGCCAGCAGTGCCGGACACTCTGGAAACACCATATATTTT
>TRBV7-2|TRBJ1-6|.|.
CASSLRRTSPLHF
TGTGCCAGCAGCTTGCGCCGGACTTCACCCCTCCACTTT
>TRBV6-5|TRBJ2-1|.|TRBD2
CASSYSTPREGYEQFF
TGTGCCAGCAGTTACTCGACGCCTCGGGAGGGCTATGAGCAGTTCTTC
>TRBV19|TRBJ2-7|.|.
CASSSKRQSSYEQYF
TGTGCCAGTAGTTCCAAGAGACAGAGCTCCTACGAGCAGTACTTC
>TRBV2|TRBJ2-7|.|.
CASRFSGYEQYF
TGTGCCAGCAGATTCTCCGGCTACGAGCAGTACTTC
>TRBV27|TRBJ1-2|.|.
CASSREGSNYGYTF
TGTGCCAGCAGTAGAGAAGGGTCTAACTATGGCTACACCTTC
>TRBV2|TRBJ2-7|.|TRBD1
CASSEDRGAYEQYF
TGTGCCAGCTCCGAGGACAGGGGAGCCTACGAGCAGTACTTC
>TRBV5-1|TRBJ1-2|.|.
CASRNTDGGGGYGYTF
TGCGCCAGCAGGAATACTGACGGGGGCGGTGGCTATGGCTACACCTTC
>TRBV9|TRBJ2-3|.|.
CASSAGGPGSDTQYF
TGTGCCAGCAGCGCTGGTGGGCCAGGATCGGATACGCAGTATTTT
>TRBV28|TRBJ1-4|.|TRBD1
CASSSTGTGVEKLFF
TGTGCCAGCAGCTCAACCGGGACAGGGGTCGAAAAACTGTTTTTT
>TRBV15|TRBJ2-1|.|.
CATSRVGTSSYNEQFF
TGTGCCACCAGCAGAGTAGGCACTAGCTCCTACAATGAGCAGTTCTTC
>TRBV7-2|TRBJ2-3|.|TRBD1
CASSSTGSVTDTQYF
TGTGCCAGCAGCTCGACAGGGAGTGTCACAGATACGCAGTATTTT
>TRBV29-1|TRBJ2-5|few|TRBD1
CSVEVGTAKETQYF
TGCAGCGTGGAGGTAGGGACAGCCAAAGAGACCCAGTACTTC
>TRBV7-2|TRBJ1-5|once|.
CASSLGTLSNQPQHF
TGTGCCAGCAGCTTAGGGACACTCAGCAATCAGCCCCAGCATTTT
>TRBV19|TRBJ2-7|once|TRBD1
CASSIQGQGVQYF
TGTGCCAGTAGTATCCAGGGACAGGGGGTGCAGTACTTC
>TRBV5-1|TRBJ2-5|.|TRBD1
CASSSSQGGRETQYF
TGCGCCAGCAGCTCCTCACAGGGGGGCCGGGAGACCCAGTACTTC
>TRBV5-4|TRBJ2-7|.|.
CASSTGGVRDEQYF
TGTGCCAGCAGCACGGGCGGGGTTCGAGACGAGCAGTACTTC
>TRBV5-1|TRBJ1-4|.|TRBD1
CASSHNPGTVNEKLFF
TGCGCCAGCAGCCACAATCCAGGGACAGTTAATGAAAAACTGTTTTTT
>TRBV5-4|TRBJ1-6|.|.
CASTPYPPQASNSPLHF
TGTGCCAGCACCCCTTACCCCCCCCAGGCTTCCAATTCACCCCTCCACTTT
>TRBV5-4|TRBJ2-2|.|TRBD1
CASSSRTGTNTGELFF
TGTGCCAGCAGCTCCCGGACAGGGACGAACACCGGGGAGCTGTTTTTT
>TRBV28|TRBJ2-7|.|TRBD1
CASRPTGWADEQYF
TGTGCCAGCAGACCGACAGGGTGGGCGGACGAGCAGTACTTC
>TRBV2|TRBJ2-3|.|TRBD2
CASRPGLAGGFTDTQYF
TGTGCCAGCAGGCCGGGACTAGCGGGGGGGTTCACAGATACGCAGTATTTT
>TRBV9|TRBJ1-5|.|TRBD1
CASSARQGDQPQHF
TGTGCCAGCAGTGCCAGACAGGGGGATCAGCCCCAGCATTTT
>TRBV28|TRBJ2-7|once|.
CASSFDRLYEQYF
TGTGCCAGCAGTTTCGACAGACTCTACGAGCAGTACTTC
>TRBV30|TRBJ1-3|few|TRBD1
CAGGTGGNTIYF
TGTGCCGGGGGGACAGGTGGAAACACCATATATTTT
>TRBV19|TRBJ2-6|.|.
CASYDGSGANVLTF
TGTGCCAGTTACGACGGCTCTGGGGCCAACGTCCTGACTTTC
>TRBV7-7|TRBJ2-7|.|.
CASSLDRHGEQYF
TGTGCTAGCAGCTTAGACCGTCACGGGGAGCAGTACTTC
>TRBV29-1|TRBJ1-1|once|TRBD1
CSVVDRAQNTEAFF
TGCAGCGTTGTTGACAGGGCCCAGAACACTGAAGCTTTCTTT
>TRBV28|TRBJ1-6|.|.
CASSLGRVRNSPLHF
TGTGCCAGCAGTTTAGGTAGGGTGAGAAATTCACCCCTCCACTTT
>TRBV9|TRBJ1-6|.|.
CASSSGGYNSPLHF
TGTGCCAGCAGTTCGGGGGGCTATAATTCACCCCTCCACTTT
>TRBV28|TRBJ1-1|.|.
CASSLGGRMNTEAFF
TGTGCCAGCAGTTTGGGAGGCAGGATGAACACTGAAGCTTTCTTT
>TRBV5-1|TRBJ1-2|.|.
CASSYGSSNYGYTF
TGCGCCAGCAGCTACGGGTCCTCTAACTATGGCTACACCTTC
>TRBV11-2|TRBJ2-1|.|.
CASSYTAYNEQFF
TGTGCCAGCAGCTATACAGCTTACAATGAGCAGTTCTTC
>TRBV11-2|TRBJ2-1|.|.
CASSRDGNNEQFF
TGTGCCAGCAGCAGAGACGGTAACAATGAGCAGTTCTTC
>TRBV9|TRBJ2-5|.|TRBD2
CASSVGASGRAPETQYF
TGTGCCAGCAGCGTAGGGGCTAGCGGGAGGGCCCCAGAGACCCAGTACTTC
>TRBV5-6|TRBJ1-4|.|TRBD1
CASSFLGGEEKLFF
TGTGCCAGCAGCTTTTTAGGGGGCGAGGAAAAACTGTTTTTT
>TRBV19|TRBJ2-3|.|TRBD1
CASISRGFDGDTQYF
TGTGCCAGTATCAGCAGGGGGTTTGATGGAGATACGCAGTATTTT
>TRBV7-9|TRBJ1-2|.|.
CASSLARESPGGYTF
TGTGCCAGCAGCTTAGCTCGAGAGTCACCTGGAGGCTACACCTTC
>TRBV30|TRBJ1-3|few|.
CAWMGATREFSSGNTIYF
TGTGCCTGGATGGGGGCGACTCGGGAGTTTTCCTCTGGAAACACCATATATTTT
>TRBV19|TRBJ1-4|.|TRBD1
CASTETGENTRHEKLFF
TGTGCCAGTACCGAGACAGGGGAAAACACCCGACATGAAAAACTGTTTTTT
>TRBV5-6|TRBJ2-2|.|TRBD2
CASSLGSSGSLKIAGELFF
TGTGCCAGCAGCTTGGGTAGTAGCGGGAGCTTAAAAATTGCCGGGGAGCTGTTTTTT
>TRBV20-1|TRBJ2-7|.|TRBD1
CSAHRGERQYF
TGCAGTGCTCACAGGGGGGAGAGGCAGTACTTC
>TRBV11-2|TRBJ1-5|once|TRBD1
CASSLSGGYSNQPQHF
TGTGCCAGCAGCTTATCAGGGGGATATAGCAATCAGCCCCAGCATTTT
>TRBV5-6|TRBJ2-7|.|TRBD2
CASSFSGSYEQYF
TGTGCCAGCAGCTTTAGCGGGAGCTACGAGCAGTACTTC
>TRBV30|TRBJ1-1|.|.
CAWSSGTNTEAFF
TGTGCCTGGAGCTCAGGGACGAACACTGAAGCTTTCTTT
>TRBV10-3|TRBJ2-7|once|TRBD1
CAISAGGYEQYF
TGTGCCATCAGTGCAGGGGGCTACGAGCAGTACTTC
>TRBV7-9|TRBJ2-7|.|TRBD2
CASSSAGGGSEQYF
TGTGCCAGCAGTTCGGCGGGAGGGGGTTCCGAGCAGTACTTC
>TRBV9|TRBJ1-5|.|.
CASSVGAGDQPQHF
TGTGCCAGCAGCGTAGGGGCGGGGGATCAGCCCCAGCATTTT
>TRBV5-4|TRBJ1-2|few|.
CASSLARSGYTF
TGTGCCAGCAGCTTGGCCCGTTCTGGCTACACCTTC
>TRBV29-1|TRBJ2-3|.|.
CSVGGVSTDTQYF
TGCAGCGTTGGCGGGGTTAGCACAGATACGCAGTATTTT
>TRBV9|TRBJ2-1|once|.
CASSLGGEQFF
TGTGCCAGCAGCCTCGGGGGCGAGCAGTTCTTC
>TRBV18|TRBJ2-7|.|TRBD1
CASSPDRGQTYEQYF
TGTGCCAGCTCCCCCGACAGGGGGCAGACCTACGAGCAGTACTTC